The 29 T cell receptor beta chains in this list originate from one sample, sequenced in a study of PD-L1 blockade in urothelial cancer. The time point here: pretreatment peripheral blood. Measured with immunoSEQ multiplex PCR; TCRdb has only the in-frame clones, and not every one. The sample lists about 130,000 clones; 84% were seen once. This specimen was PBMCs, taken around atezolizumab (anti-PD-L1) treatment. The receptors derive from a man aged 50-59 years with urothelial cancer.

This clone was seen once. The chain recombines TRBV28 with TRBJ1-5; 10 positions agree with TRBD1. This CDR3 has 14 amino acids. V gave up 6 bases and J gave up 6 bases; unmatched junction bases: 5. The germline V gene has CDR1 MDHEN and CDR2 SYDVKM. In nucleotides, the CDR3 is TGTGCCAGCAGGACGACAGGGGGCGGTCAGCCCCAGCATTTT. This sequence encodes CASRTTGGGQPQHF.

This clone has a single count. J is TRBJ1-6 and V is TRBV7-9; 7 nucleotides align to TRBD1. The CDR3 has 15 amino acids. Germline V gives CDR1 SEHNR, CDR2 FQNEAQ (reference sequence). V lost 5 bases and J lost 7; bases outside the gene matches: 8. The CDR3 is CASSLRQGANSPLHF. The CDR3 bases are TGTGCCAGCAGCCTACGACAGGGTGCAAATTCACCCCTCCACTTT.

CDR3 DNA: TGTGCCAGCGCAAGGTTAACTAGGAAGTACGAGCAGTACTTC. This translates into CASARLTRKYEQYF. The chain has TRBV6-5 and TRBJ2-7; possible D gene TRBD2, 5 bases. The CDR3 covers 14 residues. V lost 8 bases, J lost 4 bases, and 18 bases lay in between. Germline V gene data show CDR1 as MNHEY and CDR2 as SVGAGI.

Relative to its sample, this clone is medium-sized. As DNA, the CDR3 is TGTGCCACCAGCAGAGGGCTGAGCTCTAGAGGAGATACGCAGTATTTT. Translating gives CATSRGLSSRGDTQYF. The chain employs TRBV15 and TRBJ2-3; D remains ambiguous. The V end was cut by 1 base, the J end by 5 bases, with 16 bases between. The CDR3 is made up of 16 amino acids. The V gene's germline CDR1 is LNHNV and CDR2 YYDKDF (reference sequence).

V and J are TRBV9 and TRBJ2-1; the D gene is possibly TRBD2 (5 bases). The germline gives CDR1 SGDLS, CDR2 YYNGEE. CDR3 size: 14 residues. Trimming removed 4 bases from V and 5 bases from J, with 13 bases in between. In DNA form, the CDR3 reads TGTGCCAGCAGCTCCCGGACTGGCGACAATGAGCAGTTCTTC. This encodes CASSSRTGDNEQFF.

The V gene is TRBV5-1, the J gene TRBJ2-1; 12 nucleotides line up with TRBD2. Germline assignment: CDR1 SGHRS and CDR2 YFSETQ. Losses at the gene ends were 0 bases for V and 5 bases for J; bases not matched to a gene: 6. The CDR3 is made up of 17 amino acids. The CDR3 DNA reads TGCGCCAGCAGCTTGGCCCTAGCGGGAGGGTCCCACAATGAGCAGTTCTTC. Translated: CASSLALAGGSHNEQFF.

The CDR3: CASSFGQLYNSPLHF. The CDR3 coding sequence is TGTGCCAGCAGTTTTGGACAGCTCTATAATTCACCCCTCCACTTT. V usage is TRBV28 and J usage is TRBJ1-6, with TRBD1 as a possible D gene (6 bases). V was cut by 3 bases and J by 3 bases, with 9 bases left in between. Per germline, CDR1 MDHEN and CDR2 SYDVKM. The CDR3 runs to 15 residues. The full variable domain, rest sourced from reference TRBV28 and TRBJ1-6, is DVKVTQSSRYLVKRTGEKVFLECVQDMDHENMFWYRQDPGLGLRLIYFSYDVKMKEKGDIPEGYSVSREKKERFSLILESASTNQTSMYLCASSFGQLYNSPLHFGNGTRLTVT.

V is TRBV28 and J is TRBJ1-1; 7 nucleotides agree with TRBD1. Germline CDR1 and CDR2: MDHEN and SYDVKM. V shed 7 bases, J shed 0 bases, and the junction held 5 bases outside the gene matches. The CDR3 totals 14 residues. DNA for the CDR3: TGTGCCAGCACCTGGACAGGATTGAACACTGAAGCTTTCTTT. Its translation is CASTWTGLNTEAFF.

The chain uses TRBV15 and TRBJ1-2; a possible D gene is TRBD1 (6 bases). This CDR3 contains 14 residues. V shed 3 bases and J shed 6 bases, with 14 bases lying between them. Germline CDR1 and CDR2: LNHNV and YYDKDF (reference sequence). The chain's CDR3 is CATSSTPGAHGYTF. The CDR3 DNA is TGTGCCACCAGCAGTACACCAGGGGCGCATGGCTACACCTTC.

CDR3: CASSLVPGGPGNEQFF. As DNA, the CDR3 is TGTGCCAGCAGCTTAGTACCGGGAGGGCCAGGGAATGAGCAGTTCTTC. The chain couples TRBV7-8 to TRBJ2-1, with 8 bases that match TRBD2. This CDR3 has 16 amino acids. From germline, CDR1 is SGHVS and CDR2 FQNEAQ. V lost 1 base, J lost 7 bases, and 9 bases stayed unmatched.

The chain couples TRBV6-6 to TRBJ2-7; TRBD2 matches 14 bases. CDR3 size: 14 residues. CDR1 MNHNY and CDR2 SVGAGI come from the germline V gene (reference sequence). After removal of 6 bases from V and 9 bases from J, the junction contained 7 bases not matched to a gene. The CDR3 here is CASRPGTSGRRQYF. In DNA, the CDR3 is TGTGCCAGCAGACCTGGGACTAGCGGGAGAAGGCAGTACTTC.

J is TRBJ2-7 and V is TRBV7-3, with 10 bases that match TRBD2. This CDR3 is 16 amino acids long. CDR1 and CDR2 (germline): SGHTA, FQGTGA. The V gene end was trimmed by 3 bases and the J gene end by 3 bases; junction bases not matched to a gene: 8. The CDR3 spells CASSFSQREGCYEQYF. CDR3 coding DNA: TGTGCCAGCAGCTTCTCCCAGCGGGAGGGTTGCTACGAGCAGTACTTC.

This chain links TRBV13 with TRBJ1-2, with 7 bases aligning to TRBD1. CDR1 and CDR2 from the germline V gene are PRHDT and FYEKMQ (reference sequence). The V segment lost 7 bases and the J segment 4 bases; nucleotides outside the gene matches: 15. The CDR3 is made up of 16 amino acids. CDR3 loop: CASITQAHRGVYGYTF. CDR3 nucleotides: TGTGCCAGCATCACTCAAGCCCACAGGGGCGTCTATGGCTACACCTTC.

This chain uses TRBV6-5 with TRBJ2-7; 9 nucleotides match TRBD1. This CDR3 has 15 amino acids. V gave up 4 bases and J gave up 1 base; unmatched junction bases: 5. CDR1 and CDR2 from the germline V gene are MNHEY and SVGAGI. The CDR3 region has the DNA TGTGCCAGCAGTTTGACGGGGACAGGGTCCTACGAGCAGTACTTC. It codes for CASSLTGTGSYEQYF.

The rearrangement links TRBV7-2 to TRBJ1-4; D is unclear. Germline values: CDR1 SGHTA, CDR2 FQGNSA. The CDR3 extends over 18 amino acids. V was clipped by 1 base and J by 2 bases, with 17 bases between them. The CDR3 DNA reads as TGTGCCAGCAGCTTAGAGGCGGTGCGGCGTTGGACTAATGAAAAACTGTTTTTT. This translates into CASSLEAVRRWTNEKLFF.

The rearrangement links TRBV29-1 to TRBJ2-1; 9 bases are shared with TRBD1. CDR1 SQVTM and CDR2 ANQGSEA come from the germline V gene. The CDR3 consists of 13 residues. The ends lost 7 bases at V and 10 bases at J; junction bases unmatched: 11. CDR3 sequence reads: CSDGQGSGTEQFF. As DNA, the CDR3 is TGCAGCGACGGACAGGGGTCCGGGACCGAGCAGTTCTTC.

Details on this clone: Mismatch with germline at one junction end may stem from a read error. The chain has TRBV7-7 and TRBJ2-2, with 7 bases matching TRBD2. Germline-derived CDR1 and CDR2 are SSHAT and FNYEAQ (reference sequence). This CDR3 spans 18 amino acids. The CDR3 region is CASRDGTGSGTNTGELFF. DNA of the CDR3: TGTGCTAGCAGGGACGGCACTGGGAGCGGGACGAACACCGGGGAGCTGTTTTTT. Supplemented by reference TRBV7-7 and TRBJ2-2, the full variable domain reads GAGVSQSPRYKVTKRGQDVTLRCDPISSHATLYWYQQALGQGPEFLTYFNYEAQPDKSGLPSDRFSAERPEGSISTLTIQRTEQRDSAMYRCASRDGTGSGTNTGELFFGEGSRLTVL.

In regard to this clone: The identical CDR3 is also encoded by other nucleotide sequences in the sample. V gene TRBV19 combines with J gene TRBJ1-2, with D perhaps matching TRBD1 (6 bases). This CDR3 has 12 residues. The germline gives CDR1 LNHDA, CDR2 SQIVND (reference sequence). Trimming left V 4 bases short and J 5 bases short, with 8 bases between. Written as DNA, the CDR3 is TGTGCCAGTAGTACAGGGGAATATGGCTACACCTTC. Translating gives CASSTGEYGYTF.

The rearrangement uses TRBV9 and TRBJ2-1; the D gene is possibly TRBD2 (6 bases). Deletions cut 0 bases from V and 8 bases from J, with 9 bases between. Germline V gene lookup returns CDR1 SGDLS and CDR2 YYNGEE. The CDR3 has 13 amino acids. Here the CDR3 reads CASSVGSGDEQFF. As DNA, the CDR3 is TGTGCCAGCAGCGTAGGTTCGGGGGATGAGCAGTTCTTC.

The chain uses TRBV19 and TRBJ1-2, with 9 bases matching TRBD1. Unmatched junction bases numbered 13, after V lost 5 bases and J lost 6 bases. The CDR3 is 16 amino acids. In germline, CDR1 is LNHDA, CDR2 SQIVND (reference sequence). In nucleotides, the CDR3 is TGTGCCAGTAGTTTCCCCGGGACAGGGTATAATGATGGCTACACCTTC. This encodes CASSFPGTGYNDGYTF.

The V and J genes are TRBV30 and TRBJ1-2, with a possible D match to TRBD1 (5 bases). The V gene's germline CDR1 is GTSNPN and CDR2 SVGIG (reference sequence). V was cut by 0 bases and J by 4 bases, with 15 bases left in between. The CDR3 runs 15 residues. CDR3 amino acids: CAWSVPWGDGYGYTF. Written as DNA, the CDR3 is TGTGCCTGGAGTGTACCGTGGGGGGATGGCTATGGCTACACCTTC.

This chain links TRBV5-6 with TRBJ2-3, with TRBD2 identical over 8 bases. The CDR3 covers 15 residues. CDR1 and CDR2 from the germline V gene are SGHDT and YYEEEE. Losses at the gene ends were 0 bases for V and 7 bases for J; bases not matched to a gene: 7. The CDR3: CASSLEGLGGNTQYF. The DNA of the CDR3 is TGTGCCAGCAGCTTGGAGGGACTAGGGGGTAATACGCAGTATTTT.

The CDR3 DNA reads as TGTGCCTCCACCCCCGGGGTCTCCGGGACTAGAAGCTACAATGAGCAGTTCTTC. It translates to CASTPGVSGTRSYNEQFF. V usage is TRBV28 and J usage is TRBJ2-1; 8 nucleotides line up with TRBD2. Trimming took 11 bases from V and 3 from J; bases not matched to a gene: 21. CDR1 and CDR2 from the germline V gene are MDHEN and SYDVKM. The CDR3 runs 18 residues.

This chain joins TRBV5-4 and TRBJ2-7; 13 bases agree with TRBD2. The germline V gene encodes CDR1 SGHNT and CDR2 YYREEE (reference sequence). Trimming cost V 4 bases and J 2 bases; bases outside gene matches: 3. This CDR3 region has 15 residues. The CDR3 DNA reads as TGTGCCAGCAGCCAGGGACTAGCGGGAACCTACGAGCAGTACTTC. Residues: CASSQGLAGTYEQYF.

This chain joins TRBV13 and TRBJ2-2, with a tentative D call TRBD2 (6 bases). Trimming removed 8 bases from V and 2 bases from J, with 12 bases in between. This CDR3 contains 14 residues. Germline CDR1 reads PRHDT; CDR2 reads FYEKMQ (reference sequence). The DNA for the CDR3 is TGTGCCAGCGCTATAGCGGAAAACACCGGGGAGCTGTTTTTT. It encodes CASAIAENTGELFF.

On this clone: Other DNA sequences of this sample code for an identical CDR3. CDR3 DNA sequence: TGTGCCAGCTCACCAGGACAGGGAAATGAAAAACTGTTTTTT. Protein: CASSPGQGNEKLFF. This chain links TRBV18 with TRBJ1-4, with TRBD1 matching over 8 bases. Germline V gene sequence: CDR1 KGHSH, CDR2 LQKENI. The CDR3 sequence is 14 residues long. V shed 2 bases, J shed 5 bases, and the junction held 1 base outside the gene matches.

The V gene is TRBV19, the J gene TRBJ1-3, with TRBD1 matching over 8 bases. The junction had 11 bases not matched to a gene; V was cut back by 6 bases and J by 1 base. This CDR3 spans 17 amino acids. Germline assignment: CDR1 LNHDA and CDR2 SQIVND (reference sequence). The CDR3 here is CASRMQGALISGNTIYF. As DNA, the CDR3 is TGTGCCAGTAGGATGCAGGGGGCCCTGATTTCTGGAAACACCATATATTTT.

This clone was seen only once. The genes are TRBV6-4 and TRBJ1-1; D is ambiguous. The V gene's germline CDR1 is MRHNA and CDR2 SNTAGT. The CDR3 runs to 13 residues. Trimming shortened V by 4 bases and J by 2 bases, and 8 bases separated the two germline ends. CDR3 nucleotides: TGTGCCAGCAGTGCCCAGTTAAACACTGAAGCTTTCTTT. This codes for CASSAQLNTEAFF.

The chain links TRBV6-5 to TRBJ2-1; tentatively, D is TRBD2 (5 bases). Trimming cost V 4 bases and J 3 bases, with 13 bases left between them. The CDR3 is made up of 15 amino acids. The germline V gene encodes CDR1 MNHEY and CDR2 SVGAGI. CDR3 amino acids: CASSFASPLYNEQFF. In DNA, the CDR3 is TGTGCCAGCAGTTTCGCTAGCCCCCTCTACAATGAGCAGTTCTTC.